Listed here are 9 T cell receptor beta chains from one sample, sequenced in a study of graft-versus-host responses after intestinal transplantation. These TCRs are of unknown antigen specificity. Libraries were prepared by immunoSEQ multiplex PCR; TCRdb keeps only in-frame clonotypes and omits some of them. The profile covers fewer than 95,000 clones, with around 93% appearing a single time and approximately 0.19% taken by the ten largest. Specimen: unstimulated CD4+ T cells sorted from spleen or lymph node cells, collected before transplant. The receptors here all came from a human donor who was the organ donor for an intestinal transplant.

Notes on this clone: One end of the junction is discordant with germline, which a read error may explain. The CDR3 here is CASSIGGETRYF. CDR3 nucleotide sequence: TGTGCCAGTAGTATTGGAGGGGAGACCCGGTACTTC. The V and J genes are TRBV19 and TRBJ2-5; perhaps TRBD2 as D (6 bases). Germline CDR1 and CDR2: LNHDA and SQIVND (reference sequence). This CDR3 is 12 amino acids long.

The V call is TRBV9, the J call TRBJ1-1; D unclear. The germline V gene has CDR1 SGDLS and CDR2 YYNGEE. Between the trimmed V and J ends, which lost 4 bases and 4 bases, there was a span of 17 bases. There are 15 residues in the CDR3. CDR3 bases: TGTGCCAGCAGCCCCCAAGACCGTTCAGGCACTGAAGCTTTCTTT. Protein sequence: CASSPQDRSGTEAFF.

The chain links TRBV10-1 to TRBJ1-1; D perhaps matches TRBD1 (6 bases). CDR3 length equals 15 residues. Germline V gene sequence: CDR1 WNHNN, CDR2 SYGVQD (reference sequence). Trimming cost V 0 bases and J 0 bases, with 8 bases left between them. The CDR3 sequence is CASSESGGMNTEAFF. In nucleotides, the CDR3 is TGCGCCAGCAGTGAGTCGGGGGGCATGAACACTGAAGCTTTCTTT.

This sequence joins TRBV12-5 and TRBJ2-3; perhaps TRBD2 as D (5 bases). This CDR3 comprises 16 residues. CDR1 LGHNT and CDR2 FRNRAP come from the germline V gene. The V gene lost 6 bases and the J gene lost 2 bases, with 18 bases spanning the gap. CDR3 in DNA: TGTGCTAGTGGAGGAGGAAAGGTGTGGGACACAGATACGCAGTATTTT. Translation: CASGGGKVWDTDTQYF.

The chain is built from TRBV5-1 and TRBJ1-1; possible D gene TRBD1, 6 bases. The CDR3 has 17 residues. CDR1 and CDR2 from the germline V gene are SGHRS and YFSETQ. The ends were cut back, 0 bases at V and 3 bases at J, with 18 bases in the middle. The DNA for the CDR3 is TGCGCCAGCAGCTTGGGGGGGTCACAGGGTCGCTACACTGAAGCTTTCTTT. Translating it yields CASSLGGSQGRYTEAFF. Based on the CDR3 plus reference TRBV5-1 and TRBJ1-1, the full variable domain is KAGVTQTPRYLIKTRGQQVTLSCSPISGHRSVSWYQQTPGQGLQFLFEYFSETQRNKGNFPGRFSGRQFSNSRSEMNVSTLELGDSALYLCASSLGGSQGRYTEAFFGQGTRLTVV.

The CDR3 here is CASSTGLAGISGANVLTF. CDR3 DNA: TGTGCCAGCAGTACTGGACTAGCGGGGATCTCTGGGGCCAACGTCCTGACTTTC. The chain has TRBV28 and TRBJ2-6, with 12 positions matching TRBD2. The J segment lost 0 bases and the V segment lost 5 bases, leaving 5 bases of the junction unmatched. This CDR3 has 18 residues. From germline, CDR1 is MDHEN and CDR2 SYDVKM.

This clone was seen only once. The CDR3 sequence is CASTLTPGSAGYTF. The CDR3 nucleotides read TGTGCCAGTACTCTCACCCCGGGGAGCGCTGGCTACACCTTC. The chain combines TRBV19 with TRBJ1-2, with D unresolved. CDR3 length equals 14 residues. Germline values: CDR1 LNHDA, CDR2 SQIVND (reference sequence). V lost 7 bases and J 7 bases, leaving 19 bases between the germline ends.

This chain links TRBV7-8 with TRBJ2-3; 9 bases match TRBD2. Per the germline V gene, CDR1 is SGHVS and CDR2 is FQNEAQ. The CDR3 has 16 amino acids. Trimming cost V 4 bases and J 1 base; bases outside gene matches: 6. CDR3 DNA sequence: TGTGCCAGCAGCTCCCTAGCGGGAAAGGGCACAGATACGCAGTATTTT. This gives the protein CASSSLAGKGTDTQYF.

The rearrangement uses TRBV28 and TRBJ1-6; 7 nucleotides agree with TRBD1. This CDR3 has 15 residues. Unmatched junction bases numbered 9, after V lost 4 bases and J lost 9 bases. Looked up from germline, CDR1 is MDHEN and CDR2 is SYDVKM. The DNA for the CDR3 is TGTGCCAGCAGTTATGGGGACAGCGTTGCTTCACCCCTCCACTTT. Its translation is CASSYGDSVASPLHF.